A selection of T cell receptor beta chains follows, all from one sample in a study of T cells in Graves' hyperthyroidism and ophthalmopathy. TCRdb reprocessed the multiplex PCR reads via MiXCR and lists one record per CDR3 protein. The sample has approximately 370,000 distinct CDR3 sequences; roughly a sixth are singletons. Sequencing was carried out using blood. The receptor set was obtained from a woman aged 30 to 39 with Graves' hyperthyroidism that later progressed to Graves' ophthalmopathy. Each CDR3 is given with its conserved first and last residue. The D gene is left open where the match is weak. The listing skips clone size in some rows; elsewhere it reads once, few, many or a size class.

abundance: NA; v_gene: TRBV12-3/TRBV12-4; d_gene: NA; j_gene: TRBJ2-7; CDR3aa: CASSRSGYEQYF; CDR3nt: TGTGCCAGCAGTCGCTCCGGGTACGAGCAGTACTTC
abundance: many; v_gene: TRBV28; d_gene: NA; j_gene: TRBJ2-2; CDR3aa: CASSPQPRRTGELFF; CDR3nt: TGTGCCAGCAGTCCTCAACCAAGGAGGACCGGGGAGCTGTTTTTT
abundance: few; v_gene: TRBV12-3/TRBV12-4; d_gene: TRBD1; j_gene: TRBJ1-5; CDR3aa: CASSPGQGTYSNQPQHF; CDR3nt: TGTGCCAGCAGCCCCGGACAGGGTACTTATAGCAATCAGCCCCAGCATTTT
abundance: many; v_gene: TRBV12-3/TRBV12-4; d_gene: TRBD2; j_gene: TRBJ2-7; CDR3aa: CASSLRGTVSYEQYF; CDR3nt: TGTGCCAGCAGTTTGCGGGGGACGGTGTCCTACGAGCAGTACTTC
abundance: NA; v_gene: TRBV2; d_gene: TRBD1; j_gene: TRBJ2-5; CDR3aa: CASSEPGQGKVGTETQYF; CDR3nt: TGTGCCAGCAGCGAGCCGGGACAGGGGAAAGTTGGGACGGAGACCCAGTACTTC
abundance: many; v_gene: TRBV2; d_gene: NA; j_gene: TRBJ2-2; CDR3aa: CASISRGAGNTGELFF; CDR3nt: TGTGCCAGCATCTCCAGGGGAGCGGGGAACACCGGGGAGCTGTTTTTT
abundance: few; v_gene: TRBV6-1; d_gene: TRBD2; j_gene: TRBJ2-3; CDR3aa: CASGLTSGSTDTQYF; CDR3nt: TGTGCCAGCGGATTGACTAGCGGAAGCACAGATACGCAGTATTTT
abundance: many; v_gene: TRBV9; d_gene: NA; j_gene: TRBJ2-5; CDR3aa: CASSVAGKGWVETQYF; CDR3nt: TGTGCCAGCAGCGTCGCAGGGAAAGGATGGGTGGAGACCCAGTACTTC
abundance: many; v_gene: TRBV2; d_gene: NA; j_gene: TRBJ2-1; CDR3aa: CASSERRGAGEFF; CDR3nt: TGTGCCAGCAGTGAAAGGAGGGGGGCTGGGGAGTTCTTC
abundance: few; v_gene: TRBV28; d_gene: NA; j_gene: TRBJ2-1; CDR3aa: CASSSGVSYNEQFF; CDR3nt: TGTGCCAGCAGTTCCGGGGTGTCATACAATGAGCAGTTCTTC
abundance: many; v_gene: TRBV28; d_gene: NA; j_gene: TRBJ2-3; CDR3aa: CASSLRQDTSTDTQYF; CDR3nt: TGTGCCAGCAGTTTACGACAGGACACTAGCACAGATACGCAGTATTTT
abundance: few; v_gene: TRBV24-1; d_gene: NA; j_gene: TRBJ2-1; CDR3aa: CATSDGTIPNNEQFF; CDR3nt: TGTGCCACCAGTGATGGGACAATTCCCAACAATGAGCAGTTCTTC
abundance: NA; v_gene: TRBV14; d_gene: NA; j_gene: TRBJ2-7; CDR3aa: CASSSRGHSYEQYF; CDR3nt: TGTGCCAGCAGCTCACGAGGGCACTCCTACGAGCAGTACTTC
abundance: many; v_gene: TRBV12-3/TRBV12-4; d_gene: NA; j_gene: TRBJ2-7; CDR3aa: CASSFRPYEQYF; CDR3nt: TGTGCCAGCAGTTTTAGGCCGTACGAGCAGTACTTC
abundance: many; v_gene: TRBV10-3; d_gene: TRBD1; j_gene: TRBJ1-1; CDR3aa: CAIRQGQNTEAFF; CDR3nt: TGTGCCATCAGACAGGGGCAGAACACTGAAGCTTTCTTT
abundance: many; v_gene: TRBV12-3/TRBV12-4; d_gene: NA; j_gene: TRBJ2-7; CDR3aa: CASSPSGYEQYF; CDR3nt: TGTGCCAGCAGCCCCTCAGGTTACGAGCAGTACTTC
abundance: many; v_gene: TRBV12-3/TRBV12-4; d_gene: TRBD1; j_gene: TRBJ1-2; CDR3aa: CASSSGTGNGYTF; CDR3nt: TGTGCCAGCAGTTCGGGGACAGGGAACGGCTACACCTTC
abundance: many; v_gene: TRBV5-1; d_gene: TRBD2; j_gene: TRBJ2-2; CDR3aa: CASSQGIRGLARTAGELFF; CDR3nt: TGCGCCAGCAGCCAAGGGATTCGGGGACTAGCGCGTACCGCCGGGGAGCTGTTTTTT
abundance: NA; v_gene: TRBV5-1; d_gene: NA; j_gene: TRBJ2-1; CDR3aa: CASSLVGGANPYNEQFF; CDR3nt: TGCGCCAGCAGCTTAGTAGGAGGGGCAAATCCTTACAATGAGCAGTTCTTC
abundance: NA; v_gene: TRBV5-1; d_gene: NA; j_gene: TRBJ2-5; CDR3aa: CASSFDETQYF; CDR3nt: TGCGCCAGCAGCTTTGATGAGACCCAGTACTTC
abundance: few; v_gene: TRBV18; d_gene: TRBD1; j_gene: TRBJ2-2; CDR3aa: CASSPRTGVTSGELFF; CDR3nt: TGTGCCAGCTCACCTCGGACAGGGGTAACTTCCGGGGAGCTGTTTTTT
abundance: many; v_gene: TRBV24-1; d_gene: NA; j_gene: TRBJ2-7; CDR3aa: CATGEAGGYEQYF; CDR3nt: TGTGCCACGGGCGAGGCCGGAGGCTACGAGCAGTACTTC
abundance: many; v_gene: TRBV2; d_gene: TRBD1; j_gene: TRBJ1-5; CDR3aa: CATSTGVDQPQHF; CDR3nt: TGTGCCACGAGTACAGGGGTCGATCAGCCCCAGCATTTT
abundance: many; v_gene: TRBV20-1; d_gene: TRBD1; j_gene: TRBJ2-7; CDR3aa: CSAREWDRAVHEQYF; CDR3nt: TGCAGTGCTAGAGAATGGGACAGGGCTGTCCACGAGCAGTACTTC
abundance: NA; v_gene: TRBV9; d_gene: NA; j_gene: TRBJ2-5; CDR3aa: CASSEAEGPETQYF; CDR3nt: TGTGCCAGCAGCGAAGCGGAGGGTCCGGAGACCCAGTACTTC
abundance: NA; v_gene: TRBV5-1; d_gene: NA; j_gene: TRBJ2-5; CDR3aa: CASSLAFLLGAEETQYF; CDR3nt: TGCGCCAGCAGCTTGGCCTTTCTTCTTGGAGCGGAAGAGACCCAGTACTTC
abundance: many; v_gene: TRBV18; d_gene: NA; j_gene: TRBJ1-1; CDR3aa: CASSTSQGNTEAFF; CDR3nt: TGTGCCAGCTCAACATCACAGGGGAACACTGAAGCTTTCTTT
abundance: NA; v_gene: TRBV7-9; d_gene: NA; j_gene: TRBJ2-1; CDR3aa: CASSFLDNKQFF; CDR3nt: TGTGCCAGCAGCTTCTTAGACAATAAGCAGTTCTTC
abundance: NA; v_gene: TRBV7-9; d_gene: NA; j_gene: TRBJ1-1; CDR3aa: CASTLGGVNTEAFF; CDR3nt: TGTGCCAGCACCCTAGGGGGGGTGAACACTGAAGCTTTCTTT
abundance: many; v_gene: TRBV9; d_gene: NA; j_gene: TRBJ2-2; CDR3aa: CASSVGPTGELFF; CDR3nt: TGTGCCAGCAGCGTAGGTCCCACCGGGGAGCTGTTTTTT
abundance: many; v_gene: TRBV7-6; d_gene: NA; j_gene: TRBJ2-1; CDR3aa: CASSFNTYPGPTGNEQFF; CDR3nt: TGTGCCAGCAGCTTTAATACCTACCCCGGGCCCACCGGCAATGAGCAGTTCTTC
abundance: many; v_gene: TRBV24-1; d_gene: NA; j_gene: TRBJ1-1; CDR3aa: CATSSRNTEAFF; CDR3nt: TGTGCCACCTCCTCCAGGAACACTGAAGCTTTCTTT
abundance: many; v_gene: TRBV11-3; d_gene: NA; j_gene: TRBJ2-1; CDR3aa: CASSSYGGMLGNEQFF; CDR3nt: TGTGCCAGCAGCTCGTATGGGGGGATGCTGGGGAATGAGCAGTTCTTC
abundance: many; v_gene: TRBV29-1; d_gene: TRBD2; j_gene: TRBJ2-7; CDR3aa: CSGGLAGGEQYF; CDR3nt: TGCAGCGGTGGACTAGCGGGGGGCGAGCAGTACTTC
abundance: many; v_gene: TRBV7-9; d_gene: NA; j_gene: TRBJ2-7; CDR3aa: CASSSHRVLDEQYF; CDR3nt: TGTGCCAGCAGCTCCCACAGGGTTCTCGACGAGCAGTACTTC
abundance: many; v_gene: TRBV27; d_gene: NA; j_gene: TRBJ2-3; CDR3aa: CASSFGHTDTQYF; CDR3nt: TGTGCCAGCAGTTTCGGGCACACAGATACGCAGTATTTT
abundance: many; v_gene: TRBV27; d_gene: TRBD1; j_gene: TRBJ2-7; CDR3aa: CASRAGTGAWEQYF; CDR3nt: TGTGCCAGCAGGGCCGGGACAGGGGCCTGGGAGCAGTACTTC
abundance: NA; v_gene: TRBV19; d_gene: NA; j_gene: TRBJ2-1; CDR3aa: CASSYMANEQFF; CDR3nt: TGTGCCAGTAGTTATATGGCGAATGAGCAGTTCTTC
abundance: many; v_gene: TRBV28; d_gene: TRBD2; j_gene: TRBJ2-3; CDR3aa: CASSDSGGAGDTQYF; CDR3nt: TGTGCCAGCAGTGATAGCGGGGGGGCCGGAGATACGCAGTATTTT
abundance: many; v_gene: TRBV14; d_gene: TRBD1; j_gene: TRBJ2-5; CDR3aa: CASSPWGRGNQETQYF; CDR3nt: TGTGCCAGCAGCCCTTGGGGCAGGGGGAACCAAGAGACCCAGTACTTC
abundance: many; v_gene: TRBV28; d_gene: NA; j_gene: TRBJ2-5; CDR3aa: CASSPGSRRETQYF; CDR3nt: TGTGCCAGCAGTCCAGGGTCCCGGCGGGAGACCCAGTACTTC
abundance: many; v_gene: TRBV2; d_gene: NA; j_gene: TRBJ1-5; CDR3aa: CASSEERPHNQPQHF; CDR3nt: TGTGCCAGCAGTGAAGAGCGGCCCCACAATCAGCCCCAGCATTTT
abundance: many; v_gene: TRBV6-1; d_gene: NA; j_gene: TRBJ1-2; CDR3aa: CASTRTDDGYTF; CDR3nt: TGTGCCAGCACCAGGACAGACGATGGCTACACCTTC
abundance: many; v_gene: TRBV29-1; d_gene: NA; j_gene: TRBJ2-3; CDR3aa: CSARRGLNTDTQYF; CDR3nt: TGCAGCGCCCGCCGGGGGTTGAACACAGATACGCAGTATTTT
abundance: many; v_gene: TRBV5-5; d_gene: NA; j_gene: TRBJ2-3; CDR3aa: CASSSGWADTQYF; CDR3nt: TGTGCCAGCAGCTCCGGTTGGGCAGATACGCAGTATTTT
abundance: many; v_gene: TRBV10-3; d_gene: NA; j_gene: TRBJ2-7; CDR3aa: CAISESSPGLYEQYF; CDR3nt: TGTGCCATCAGTGAGTCATCCCCCGGTCTCTACGAGCAGTACTTC
abundance: many; v_gene: TRBV11-3; d_gene: TRBD2; j_gene: TRBJ2-3; CDR3aa: CASSLTGGAGDTQYF; CDR3nt: TGTGCCAGCAGCTTAACCGGGGGGGCAGGAGATACGCAGTATTTT
abundance: NA; v_gene: TRBV7-9; d_gene: NA; j_gene: TRBJ2-5; CDR3aa: CASSLAPDRQETQYF; CDR3nt: TGTGCCAGCAGCTTAGCTCCGGACAGACAAGAGACCCAGTACTTC
abundance: many; v_gene: TRBV3-1; d_gene: NA; j_gene: TRBJ1-1; CDR3aa: CASSQGRQTEAFF; CDR3nt: TGTGCCAGCAGCCAAGGTAGACAGACTGAAGCTTTCTTT
abundance: few; v_gene: TRBV27; d_gene: NA; j_gene: TRBJ2-7; CDR3aa: CASSYGNYYEQYF; CDR3nt: TGTGCCAGCAGTTACGGAAATTACTACGAGCAGTACTTC
abundance: NA; v_gene: TRBV10-3; d_gene: NA; j_gene: TRBJ1-5; CDR3aa: CAISEPDGHNQPQHF; CDR3nt: TGTGCCATCAGTGAGCCGGACGGACACAATCAGCCCCAGCATTTT
abundance: NA; v_gene: TRBV5-4; d_gene: NA; j_gene: TRBJ1-5; CDR3aa: CASSLAHRVQPQHF; CDR3nt: TGTGCCAGCAGCCTGGCGCACAGGGTTCAGCCCCAGCATTTT
abundance: many; v_gene: TRBV28; d_gene: TRBD1; j_gene: TRBJ1-2; CDR3aa: CASSLRGTGYGYTF; CDR3nt: TGTGCCAGCAGCCTCCGCGGGACAGGGTATGGCTACACCTTC